This T cell receptor (beta chain) was identified in a study of T cell changes during pregnancy in multiple sclerosis. TCRdb's copy holds only in-frame clones and misses some; the assay was immunoSEQ multiplex PCR. The sample has 70,000 to 95,000 clones; roughly 91% are singletons. CDR1 and CDR2 (germline): MDHEN, SYDVKM. The CDR3 is made up of 16 amino acids. V lost 4 bases to trimming and J lost 7 bases, with 22 bases between them. The J gene is TRBJ2-5, the V gene TRBV28; unclear D gene. The receptor comes from a female donor in good health, enrolled as a control in a pregnancy study. Sequencing used peripheral blood, obtained after pregnancy. CDR3 coding DNA: TGTGCCAGCAGTTCGCATACGCAGGTCCGTCTACTGACCCAGTACTTC. This encodes CASSSHTQVRLLTQYF.